This passage covers 18 T cell receptor beta chains from one sample sequenced in a study of blood T cell repertoires in COVID-19. Sequencing was performed with immunoSEQ multiplex PCR; in TCRdb, only in-frame clones are kept and a portion is missing. The table lists roughly 320,000 clones, approximately 90% of them singletons, with less than 4% in the top ten. Sequenced input: PBMCs or T cells enriched from blood (not recorded which). The receptors derive from a woman between 25 and 40 years old who had been exposed to COVID-19.

This chain connects TRBV27 to TRBJ2-1, with D tentatively TRBD1 (5 bases). With 2 bases removed from V and 13 bases from J, the gap between germline ends came to 12 bases. The V gene's germline CDR1 is MNHEY and CDR2 SMNVEV (reference sequence). This CDR3 region has 12 residues. CDR3 protein: CASSLQGGPQFF. The CDR3 region has the DNA TGTGCCAGCAGTTTACAGGGTGGTCCCCAGTTCTTC.

The chain combines TRBV15 with TRBJ2-1; 9 nucleotides match TRBD1. The V gene's germline CDR1 is LNHNV and CDR2 YYDKDF (reference sequence). The CDR3 sequence is 16 residues long. J lost 9 bases, V lost 2 bases, and 11 bases had no gene match. The CDR3 region has the DNA TGTGCCACCAGCAGATCCAGGGGGACAGGGAACGGTGAGCAGTTCTTC. Translated, it gives CATSRSRGTGNGEQFF.

V is TRBV3-1 (or the pseudogene TRBV3-2) and J is TRBJ1-2; 12 nucleotides match TRBD1. Germline V CDR1 and CDR2: LGHDT, YNNKEL (reference sequence). The CDR3 covers 13 residues. J gave up 13 bases and V 0 bases, and 3 bases lay outside the gene matches. DNA of the CDR3: TGTGCCAGCAGCCAAGATGGGACAGGGGGCGTCACCTTC. Its translation is CASSQDGTGGVTF.

The V and J genes are TRBV10-3 and TRBJ2-1; perhaps TRBD2 as D (7 bases). Trimming left V 10 bases short and J 6 bases short, with 19 bases between. Germline lookup yields CDR1 ENHRY and CDR2 SYGVKD. The CDR3 extends over 14 amino acids. This CDR3 is CATFGGGGRNEQFF. The CDR3 DNA is TGTGCCACCTTTGGGGGCGGGGGCCGCAATGAGCAGTTCTTC.

The rearrangement joins TRBV27 to TRBJ1-1, with a weak D call TRBD1 (6 bases). This CDR3 comprises 13 residues. Germline V gives CDR1 MNHEY, CDR2 SMNVEV (reference sequence). V was shortened by 3 bases and J by 5 bases, with 10 bases between the two germline ends. The CDR3: CASSFQGMTEAFF. The CDR3 DNA follows: TGTGCCAGCAGTTTTCAGGGGATGACTGAAGCTTTCTTT.

The chain's CDR3 is CASSLAGTQETQYF. The CDR3 DNA is TGCGCCAGCAGCCTTGCGGGGACCCAAGAGACCCAGTACTTC. The chain has TRBV5-1 and TRBJ2-5; tentatively, D is TRBD2 (6 bases). Trimming removed 4 bases from V and 1 base from J, with 11 bases in between. From germline, CDR1 is SGHRS and CDR2 YFSETQ. There are 14 residues in the CDR3. Full variable domain (outside the CDR3, taken from reference TRBV5-1 and TRBJ2-5): KAGVTQTPRYLIKTRGQQVTLSCSPISGHRSVSWYQQTPGQGLQFLFEYFSETQRNKGNFPGRFSGRQFSNSRSEMNVSTLELGDSALYLCASSLAGTQETQYFGPGTRLLVL.

The genes are TRBV5-1 and TRBJ2-7, with 9 bases identical to TRBD2. Trimming removed 4 bases from V and 3 bases from J; junction bases left unmatched: 8. CDR3 length equals 15 residues. CDR1 SGHRS and CDR2 YFSETQ come from the germline V gene. Written as DNA, the CDR3 is TGCGCCAGCAGCCTTCGCGGGGGGGGCGGCTACGAGCAGTACTTC. Translating gives CASSLRGGGGYEQYF. The full variable domain, in which reference TRBV5-1 and TRBJ2-7 provide the parts outside the CDR3, is KAGVTQTPRYLIKTRGQQVTLSCSPISGHRSVSWYQQTPGQGLQFLFEYFSETQRNKGNFPGRFSGRQFSNSRSEMNVSTLELGDSALYLCASSLRGGGGYEQYFGPGTRLTVT.

The chain is built from TRBV7-3 and TRBJ2-2; 11 bases align to TRBD1. Germline CDR1 reads SGHTA; CDR2 reads FQGTGA. V was pared by 6 bases and J by 3 bases, with 9 bases of the junction left unmatched. This CDR3 has 17 residues. This chain's CDR3 is CASREDRGRPDTGELFF. CDR3 nucleotide sequence: TGTGCCAGCAGAGAGGACAGGGGGCGCCCGGACACCGGGGAGCTGTTTTTT.

The chain has TRBV11-2 and TRBJ2-1; 13 bases fit TRBD2. CDR1 is SGHAT, CDR2 FQNNGV, per germline. The CDR3 runs 17 residues. Trimming at V came to 5 bases and at J to 2 bases, leaving 6 bases not matched to a gene. The CDR3 loop is CASSGGLAGLTYNEQFF. The CDR3 DNA follows: TGTGCCAGCAGCGGGGGACTAGCGGGGCTGACCTACAATGAGCAGTTCTTC.

The chain recombines TRBV7-8 with TRBJ2-5; 10 bases align to TRBD2. Germline CDR1 SGHVS, CDR2 FQNEAQ. The CDR3 runs to 16 residues. Trimming cost V 2 bases and J 1 base; bases outside gene matches: 4. The CDR3 DNA follows: TGTGCCAGCAGCTTACCAATAGCGGGGGGCCAAGAGACCCAGTACTTC. The encoded protein is CASSLPIAGGQETQYF.

The chain carries TRBV27 and TRBJ1-2, with unresolved D. Germline-derived CDR1 and CDR2 are MNHEY and SMNVEV (reference sequence). The germline V and J ends were trimmed by 10 bases and 11 bases, with 23 bases remaining between them. The CDR3 consists of 13 residues. CDR3 in amino acids: CATLEVALSKYTF. The CDR3 bases are TGTGCCACGCTCGAGGTCGCCTTATCGAAATACACCTTC.

The chain recombines TRBV4-1 with TRBJ2-5; perhaps TRBD2 as D (5 bases). Germline V gene lookup returns CDR1 MGHRA and CDR2 YSYEKL. The CDR3 covers 16 residues. Trimming left V 0 bases short and J 5 bases short, with 16 bases between. CDR3 in amino acids: CASSQDRGAFTETQYF. In nucleotides, the CDR3 is TGCGCCAGCAGCCAAGATCGGGGAGCGTTTACGGAGACCCAGTACTTC.

The table lists this clone with a count of one. The gene calls are TRBV6-5 and TRBJ1-3; 9 nucleotides line up with TRBD1. The ends lost 6 bases at V and 4 bases at J; junction bases unmatched: 4. The CDR3 totals 14 residues. Germline V gene data show CDR1 as MNHEY and CDR2 as SVGAGI. CDR3 DNA: TGTGCCAGCAGCCGCGGGACAGGGGGAAACACCATATATTTT. Protein: CASSRGTGGNTIYF.

A remark on this clone: In the same sample, other DNA sequences code for this CDR3. The chain recombines TRBV12-3 or TRBV12-4 with TRBJ1-2, with D possibly matching TRBD1 (6 bases). The CDR3 runs 11 residues. The V and J ends lost 5 bases and 8 bases respectively, with 9 bases between them. The CDR3 is CASSTGYGYTF. In nucleotides, the CDR3 is TGTGCCAGCAGTACAGGGTACGGCTACACCTTC.

As for this clone: In the same sample, other DNA sequences code for this CDR3. The chain uses TRBV11-2 and TRBJ1-2; tentative D call: TRBD1 (5 bases). The CDR3 length is 14 residues. The germline V and J ends were trimmed by 1 base and 4 bases, with 10 bases remaining between them. From germline, CDR1 is SGHAT and CDR2 FQNNGV. The CDR3 sequence: CASSLGRGSYGYTF. CDR3 nucleotides: TGTGCCAGCAGCTTAGGGAGGGGATCCTATGGCTACACCTTC.

This clone appeared once. The chain links TRBV9 to TRBJ1-2, with no clear D. Trimming stripped 0 bases from V and 3 bases from J, with 12 bases between. Looked up from germline, CDR1 is SGDLS and CDR2 is YYNGEE. The CDR3 has 15 amino acids. The CDR3 region is CASSVGGGYDYGYTF. The CDR3 coding sequence is TGTGCCAGCAGCGTAGGTGGCGGCTATGACTATGGCTACACCTTC.

This chain connects TRBV10-3 to TRBJ1-2, with no clear D. Germline V lookup: CDR1 ENHRY, CDR2 SYGVKD. V gave up 3 bases and J gave up 2 bases, with 16 bases separating them. The CDR3 consists of 16 residues. This chain's CDR3 is CAISDLLYRGNYGYTF. The DNA for the CDR3 is TGTGCCATCAGTGACCTTCTCTACCGGGGAAACTATGGCTACACCTTC.

The genes are TRBV27 and TRBJ2-3, with 7 positions matching TRBD1. Germline V CDR1 and CDR2: MNHEY, SMNVEV (reference sequence). J lost 2 bases, V lost 4 bases, and 9 bases had no gene match. The CDR3 has 16 residues. The CDR3: CASSSGQAIDTDTQYF. CDR3 bases: TGTGCCAGCAGTTCAGGACAGGCTATAGACACAGATACGCAGTATTTT.